A single sample gave rise to the 28 T cell receptor beta chains below, sequenced in a study of radiotherapy plus CTLA-4 blockade in lung cancer. Method: immunoSEQ multiplex PCR; TCRdb's copy keeps in-frame clones and lacks some. Counted here are approximately 65,000 clones, about 72% occurring once; the ten biggest clones make up about 4.4%. This specimen was peripheral blood, taken from a patient treated with radiotherapy plus ipilimumab. The source is a human donor with non-small cell lung cancer who had a complete response to radiotherapy plus ipilimumab.

The chain combines TRBV18 with TRBJ1-5; weak D call: TRBD1 (5 bases). Germline V CDR1 and CDR2: KGHSH, LQKENI. V was trimmed by 0 bases and J by 6 bases, leaving 9 bases between them. This CDR3 spans 14 amino acids. The CDR3 reads CASSPPPGGQPQHF. CDR3 in DNA: TGTGCCAGCTCACCACCGCCCGGGGGTCAGCCCCAGCATTTT.

This clone is medium-sized (0.01 to 0.1%) in the sample. The genes are TRBV6-5 and TRBJ2-6, with a possible D match to TRBD1 (6 bases). The germline V gene encodes CDR1 MNHEY and CDR2 SVGAGI. Trimming stripped 7 bases from V and 4 bases from J, with 11 bases between. The CDR3 sequence is 14 residues long. CDR3 region: CASTQGSGANVLTF. The CDR3 DNA sequence: TGTGCCAGCACACAGGGTTCCGGGGCCAACGTCCTGACTTTC.

This chain uses TRBV7-9 with TRBJ1-2; weak D call: TRBD1 (6 bases). Germline V gene lookup returns CDR1 SEHNR and CDR2 FQNEAQ (reference sequence). With 5 bases removed from V and 7 bases from J, the gap between germline ends came to 14 bases. This CDR3 has 13 amino acids. The CDR3 reads CASSPGTLPGYTF. In DNA, the CDR3 is TGTGCCAGCAGCCCAGGGACACTTCCTGGCTACACCTTC.

The chain is built from TRBV27 and TRBJ2-1; no firm D call. The germline V and J ends were trimmed by 5 bases and 1 base, with 12 bases remaining between them. Germline V CDR1 and CDR2: MNHEY, SMNVEV (reference sequence). The length of the CDR3 is 15 residues. The CDR3, as DNA: TGTGCCAGCAGTGCCCAGTTGGGGTCCTACAATGAGCAGTTCTTC. Residues: CASSAQLGSYNEQFF.

The CDR3 sequence is CASSRGADYGYTF. Here the CDR3 DNA reads TGTGCCAGCAGCCGCGGGGCGGATTATGGCTACACCTTC. V gene TRBV7-9 combines with J gene TRBJ1-2; tentative D call: TRBD1 (5 bases). Per the germline V gene, CDR1 is SEHNR and CDR2 is FQNEAQ (reference sequence). The V end was cut by 5 bases, the J end by 5 bases, with 12 bases between. The CDR3 runs to 13 residues.

The chain recombines TRBV19 with TRBJ1-2; TRBD1 aligns across 7 bases. V lost 3 bases, J lost 2 bases, and 3 bases stayed unmatched. Germline V lookup: CDR1 LNHDA, CDR2 SQIVND (reference sequence). This CDR3 is built from 14 residues. The CDR3 sequence is CASSMGQQNYGYTF. CDR3 DNA sequence: TGTGCCAGTAGTATGGGACAGCAAAACTATGGCTACACCTTC.

This clone showed up just a few times. The rearrangement joins TRBV7-9 to TRBJ2-1; D is uncertain. The germline V gene has CDR1 SEHNR and CDR2 FQNEAQ (reference sequence). The CDR3 sequence is 14 residues long. V shed 1 base and J shed 9 bases, with 13 bases lying between them. This chain's CDR3 is CASSLVSGTPEQFF. CDR3 DNA sequence: TGTGCCAGCAGCTTAGTCTCCGGAACTCCTGAGCAGTTCTTC.

This clone was observed a handful of times. This chain connects TRBV10-3 to TRBJ1-2; no definite D call. CDR1 and CDR2 (germline): ENHRY, SYGVKD. The CDR3 spans 13 residues. Trimming pared 1 base from V and 5 bases from J, leaving 8 bases between. The CDR3 DNA reads TGTGCCATCAGTGAGTTGGCCTTATATGGCTACACCTTC. Translating it yields CAISELALYGYTF.

The chain employs TRBV30 and TRBJ2-7; TRBD1 matches 9 bases. Germline lookup yields CDR1 GTSNPN and CDR2 SVGIG (reference sequence). This CDR3 has 16 residues. V was pared by 5 bases and J by 5 bases, with 16 bases of the junction left unmatched. The CDR3 region is CAWAGDRDRVTNEQYF. The CDR3, as DNA: TGTGCCTGGGCAGGTGACCGGGACAGGGTAACCAACGAGCAGTACTTC. Supplemented by reference TRBV30 and TRBJ2-7, the full variable domain reads SQTIHQWPATLVQPVGSPLSLECTVEGTSNPNLYWYRQAAGRGLQLLFYSVGIGQISSEVPQNLSASRPQDRQFILSSKKLLLSDSGFYLCAWAGDRDRVTNEQYFGPGTRLTVT.

This chain uses TRBV6-1 with TRBJ1-3; D is unclear. V lost 0 bases and J lost 6, with 12 bases in between. The CDR3 consists of 15 residues. In germline, CDR1 is MNHNS, CDR2 SASEGT. CDR3 region: CASSEALGQLNTIYF. DNA of the CDR3: TGTGCCAGCAGTGAAGCGTTGGGTCAGTTAAACACCATATATTTT.

The chain uses TRBV27 and TRBJ2-5, with D tentatively TRBD1 (6 bases). V was clipped by 4 bases and J by 5 bases, with 11 bases between them. Germline assignment: CDR1 MNHEY and CDR2 SMNVEV (reference sequence). The CDR3 covers 13 residues. CDR3: CASSSYRVETQYF. The DNA of the CDR3 is TGTGCCAGCAGTTCCTACAGGGTGGAGACCCAGTACTTC.

J is TRBJ1-5 and V is TRBV18, with 7 bases matching TRBD1. The CDR3 consists of 15 residues. CDR1 is KGHSH and CDR2 is LQKENI in the germline V gene. J gave up 3 bases and V 3 bases, and 5 bases lay outside the gene matches. CDR3 sequence: CASSPVTGYNQPQHF. The CDR3 DNA follows: TGTGCCAGCTCACCCGTGACAGGGTACAATCAGCCCCAGCATTTT. The whole variable domain, filled in from reference TRBV18 and TRBJ1-5, reads NAGVMQNPRHLVRRRGQEARLRCSPMKGHSHVYWYRQLPEEGLKFMVYLQKENIIDESGMPKERFSAEFPKEGPSILRIQQVVRGDSAAYFCASSPVTGYNQPQHFGDGTRLSIL.

This clone was seen only once. The chain carries TRBV15 and TRBJ2-1; D remains ambiguous. V was cut by 0 bases and J by 4 bases, with 7 bases left in between. This CDR3 is 14 amino acids long. Germline V gene data show CDR1 as LNHNV and CDR2 as YYDKDF (reference sequence). The CDR3 here is CATSRDEWYNEQFF. The CDR3 coding sequence is TGTGCCACCAGCAGAGATGAGTGGTACAATGAGCAGTTCTTC.

The J gene is TRBJ2-5, the V gene TRBV6-1; TRBD2 might be the D (6 bases). The CDR3 sequence is 14 residues long. The germline gives CDR1 MNHNS, CDR2 SASEGT. Trimming shortened V by 3 bases and J by 5 bases, and 13 bases separated the two germline ends. CDR3 in amino acids: CASSDGGARETQYF. CDR3 nucleotide sequence: TGTGCCAGCAGTGATGGAGGGGCCCGGGAGACCCAGTACTTC.

This chain connects TRBV23-1 to TRBJ2-7; 10 nucleotides match TRBD2. TRBV23-1 is annotated as an ORF whose role is uncertain. V was clipped by 0 bases and J by 2 bases; unmatched bases: 10. This CDR3 region has 18 residues. In DNA, the CDR3 is TGCGCCAGCAGTCAATCAATCCCCGGACTAGCGGAGGCCTACGAGCAGTACGTC. This encodes CASSQSIPGLAEAYEQYV.

The rearrangement links TRBV11-3 to TRBJ1-2; 8 bases fit TRBD1. With V trimmed by 5 bases and J by 6 bases, 17 bases remained unmatched. The germline V gene encodes CDR1 SGHNT and CDR2 YENEEA. CDR3 length: 17 residues. The CDR3 nucleotides are TGTGCCAGCAGCCCCCGGTTTGAGTTGGCAGGGGGCGATGGCTACACCTTC. This encodes CASSPRFELAGGDGYTF.

This rearrangement joins TRBV7-2 to TRBJ2-5; D ambiguous. V was clipped by 5 bases and J by 5 bases, with 9 bases between them. CDR1 and CDR2 from the germline V gene are SGHTA and FQGNSA. The CDR3 is 12 residues long. The CDR3: CASSRTVETQYF. The CDR3, as DNA: TGTGCCAGCAGCCGCACAGTGGAGACCCAGTACTTC.

The chain combines TRBV11-3 with TRBJ2-1, with D possibly called TRBD1 or TRBD2 (5 bases each). From germline, CDR1 is SGHNT and CDR2 YENEEA. The V end lost 5 bases, the J end lost 10 bases, and 21 bases lay between the germline ends. The CDR3 spans 15 residues. Here the CDR3 reads CASSSATSGTGEQFF. The DNA for the CDR3 is TGTGCCAGCAGCAGCGCCACATCCGGGACGGGGGAGCAGTTCTTC.

The chain has TRBV4-3 and TRBJ1-2; D is possibly TRBD1 (6 bases). This CDR3 has 13 residues. Trimming cost V 4 bases and J 7 bases, with 13 bases left between them. The germline CDR1 and CDR2 sequences are LGHNA and YSLEER. CDR3 nucleotides: TGCGCCAGCAGCCCCATAAACAGGGTTGGCTACACCTTC. Encoded protein: CASSPINRVGYTF.

The J gene is TRBJ2-1, the V gene TRBV9; 9 nucleotides align to TRBD2. The CDR3 is 15 residues long. V dropped 0 bases and J dropped 10; count of bases not matched to a gene: 8. Germline V CDR1 and CDR2: SGDLS, YYNGEE. CDR3: CASSVGPSGAREQFF. In nucleotides, the CDR3 is TGTGCCAGCAGCGTAGGCCCTAGCGGGGCCCGGGAGCAGTTCTTC.

The chain combines TRBV5-1 with TRBJ2-5; 13 positions match TRBD2. The CDR3 covers 16 residues. Germline assignment: CDR1 SGHRS and CDR2 YFSETQ. The V segment lost 4 bases and the J segment 7 bases; nucleotides outside the gene matches: 10. The CDR3 sequence is CASSMGLAGKGVTQYF. CDR3 nucleotides: TGCGCCAGCAGCATGGGACTAGCGGGAAAAGGTGTGACCCAGTACTTC.

This clone was observed once. The rearrangement uses TRBV7-9 and TRBJ1-1; D is undetermined. The CDR3 sequence is 12 residues long. V shed 3 bases and J shed 7 bases, with 9 bases lying between them. Germline-derived CDR1 and CDR2 are SEHNR and FQNEAQ (reference sequence). Here the CDR3 DNA reads TGTGCCAGCAGCTTTAGGTTGGATGAAGCTTTCTTT. Translation: CASSFRLDEAFF.

The chain is built from TRBV6-5 and TRBJ2-7; D possibly matches TRBD1 or TRBD2 (5 bases each). CDR1 and CDR2 from the germline V gene are MNHEY and SVGAGI. Between the trimmed V and J ends, which lost 2 bases and 0 bases, there was a span of 11 bases. CDR3 length: 15 amino acids. The CDR3 DNA follows: TGTGCCAGCAGTTACGCTTGGGACCCCTCCTACGAGCAGTACTTC. This translates into CASSYAWDPSYEQYF.

This chain uses TRBV6-5 with TRBJ1-1; TRBD1 aligns across 8 bases. This CDR3 spans 13 amino acids. V trimming: 6 bases; J trimming: 8 bases; junction bases outside the gene matches: 8. CDR1 and CDR2 from the germline V gene are MNHEY and SVGAGI. For the CDR3, the DNA is TGTGCCAGCAGAAGACAGGGGAGGATCGAAGCTTTCTTT. Its protein product is CASRRQGRIEAFF.

This clone is classed as medium-sized. The genes are TRBV28 and TRBJ2-7, with a tentative D call TRBD2 (5 bases). This CDR3 has 12 amino acids. The germline V gene encodes CDR1 MDHEN and CDR2 SYDVKM. Trimming took off 4 bases at V and 2 bases at J, with 6 bases between the two ends. In DNA form, the CDR3 reads TGTGCCAGCAGTTCGGGGACCTACGAGCAGTACGTC. This codes for CASSSGTYEQYV.

This clone has just a few counts. The chain has TRBV2 and TRBJ1-5; 7 bases agree with TRBD1. Germline V gene lookup returns CDR1 SNHLY and CDR2 FYNNEI. J lost 6 bases, V lost 3 bases, and 11 bases had no gene match. This CDR3 is 16 amino acids long. The CDR3 loop reads CASSELQGMGLQPQHF. In DNA form, the CDR3 reads TGTGCCAGCAGTGAGTTACAGGGGATGGGCCTTCAGCCCCAGCATTTT.

This clone has just a few counts. The J gene is TRBJ1-2, the V gene TRBV18; D is undetermined. V gave up 2 bases and J gave up 8 bases, with 9 bases separating them. The CDR3 totals 12 residues. CDR1 is KGHSH and CDR2 is LQKENI in the germline V gene. The CDR3 sequence is CASSPERRGYTF. In DNA, the CDR3 is TGTGCCAGCTCACCAGAGCGGCGCGGCTACACCTTC.

This clone was counted between two and nine times. This chain links TRBV30 with TRBJ1-2, with D maybe TRBD1 (5 bases). The CDR3 loop spans 15 amino acids. Germline-derived CDR1 and CDR2 are GTSNPN and SVGIG (reference sequence). Trimming stripped 6 bases from V and 0 bases from J, with 17 bases between. The CDR3 sequence is CACFQLGHSNYGYTF. Written as DNA, the CDR3 is TGTGCCTGTTTCCAACTTGGACACTCTAACTATGGCTACACCTTC.